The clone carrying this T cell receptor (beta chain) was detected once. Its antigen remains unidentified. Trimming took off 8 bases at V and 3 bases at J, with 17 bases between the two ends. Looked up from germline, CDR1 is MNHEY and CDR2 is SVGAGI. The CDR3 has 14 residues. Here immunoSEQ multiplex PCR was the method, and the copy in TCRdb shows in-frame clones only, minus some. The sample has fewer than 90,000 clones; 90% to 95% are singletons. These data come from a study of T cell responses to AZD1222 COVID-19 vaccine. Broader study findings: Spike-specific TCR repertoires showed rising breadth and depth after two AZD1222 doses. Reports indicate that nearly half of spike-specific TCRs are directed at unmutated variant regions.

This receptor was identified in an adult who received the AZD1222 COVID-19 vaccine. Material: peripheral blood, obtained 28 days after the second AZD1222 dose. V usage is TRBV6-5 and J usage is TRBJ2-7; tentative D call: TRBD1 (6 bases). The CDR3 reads CASQGTGKSYEQYF. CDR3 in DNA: TGTGCCAGCCAGGGAACAGGGAAAAGCTACGAGCAGTACTTC.